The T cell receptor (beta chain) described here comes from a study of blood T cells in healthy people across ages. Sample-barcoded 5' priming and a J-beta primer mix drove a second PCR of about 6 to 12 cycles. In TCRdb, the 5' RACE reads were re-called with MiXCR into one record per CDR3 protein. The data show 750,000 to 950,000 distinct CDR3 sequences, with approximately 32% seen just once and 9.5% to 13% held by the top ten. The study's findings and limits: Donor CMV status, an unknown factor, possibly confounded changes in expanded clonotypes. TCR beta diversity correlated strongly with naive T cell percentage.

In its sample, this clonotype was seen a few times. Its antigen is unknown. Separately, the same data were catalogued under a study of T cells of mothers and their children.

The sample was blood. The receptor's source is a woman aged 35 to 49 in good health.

CDR3 in DNA: TGTGCCAGCAGTTTGACAATCGCTGAAGCTTTCTTT. Protein: CASSLTIAEAFF. The J gene is TRBJ1-1, the V gene TRBV28; D unclear. V was clipped by 3 bases and J by 6 bases, with 8 bases between them. The CDR3 extends over 12 amino acids. Germline values: CDR1 MDHEN, CDR2 SYDVKM.